This record looks at one T cell receptor beta chain sequence and its context. Its matching antigen is unknown. This specimen belongs to a study of cytomegalovirus exposure and HLA in healthy donors. The PCR contained 60 Vbeta and 13 Jbeta primers. Assay used: immunoSEQ multiplex PCR; TCRdb lists only in-frame clones, some missing. The top ten clones hold 5.1% of a sample with 110,000 to 150,000 clones, 80% of them seen once. Germline assignment: CDR1 LNHNV and CDR2 YYDKDF (reference sequence). V dropped 0 bases and J dropped 4; count of bases not matched to a gene: 5. The length of the CDR3 is 15 residues. Study-level results: Per published reports, the classifier diagnosed cytomegalovirus status with high specificity and sensitivity. Most subjects had HLA-A and HLA-B alleles reportedly predicted accurately by TCR beta sequences.

Sequencing was performed on PBMCs. The J gene is TRBJ2-7, the V gene TRBV15; 8 bases agree with TRBD1. This receptor was obtained from a male donor in good health and CMV-seronegative. The CDR3 reads CATSRDRQGAYEQYF. CDR3 bases: TGTGCCACCAGCAGAGATAGGCAGGGGGCTTACGAGCAGTACTTC.